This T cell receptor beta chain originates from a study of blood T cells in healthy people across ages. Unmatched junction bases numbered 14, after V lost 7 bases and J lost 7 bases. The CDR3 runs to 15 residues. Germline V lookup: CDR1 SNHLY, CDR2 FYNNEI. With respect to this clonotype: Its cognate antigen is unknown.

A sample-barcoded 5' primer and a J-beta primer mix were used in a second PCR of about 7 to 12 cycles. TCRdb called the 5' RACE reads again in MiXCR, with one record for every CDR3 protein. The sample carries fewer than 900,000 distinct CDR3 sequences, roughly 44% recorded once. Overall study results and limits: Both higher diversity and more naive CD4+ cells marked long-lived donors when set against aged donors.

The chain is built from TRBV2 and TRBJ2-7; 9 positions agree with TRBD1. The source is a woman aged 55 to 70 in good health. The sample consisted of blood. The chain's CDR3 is CASINPGQGIGEQYF. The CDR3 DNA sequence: TGTGCCAGCATCAATCCGGGACAGGGAATAGGAGAGCAGTACTTC.